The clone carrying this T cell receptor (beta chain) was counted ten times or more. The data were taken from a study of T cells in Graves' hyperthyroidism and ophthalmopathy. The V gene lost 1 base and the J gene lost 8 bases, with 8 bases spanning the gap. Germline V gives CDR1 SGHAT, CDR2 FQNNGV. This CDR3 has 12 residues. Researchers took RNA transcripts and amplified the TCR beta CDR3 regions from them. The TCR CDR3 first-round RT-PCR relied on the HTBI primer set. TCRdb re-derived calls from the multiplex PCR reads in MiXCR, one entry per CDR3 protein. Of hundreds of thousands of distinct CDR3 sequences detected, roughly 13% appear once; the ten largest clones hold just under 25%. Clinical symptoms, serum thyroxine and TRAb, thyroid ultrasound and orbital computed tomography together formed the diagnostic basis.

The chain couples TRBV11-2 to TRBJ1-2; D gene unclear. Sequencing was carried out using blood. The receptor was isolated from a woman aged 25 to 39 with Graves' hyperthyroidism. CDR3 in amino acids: CASSLGAVGYTF. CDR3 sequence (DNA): TGTGCCAGCAGCTTAGGCGCGGTCGGCTACACCTTC.